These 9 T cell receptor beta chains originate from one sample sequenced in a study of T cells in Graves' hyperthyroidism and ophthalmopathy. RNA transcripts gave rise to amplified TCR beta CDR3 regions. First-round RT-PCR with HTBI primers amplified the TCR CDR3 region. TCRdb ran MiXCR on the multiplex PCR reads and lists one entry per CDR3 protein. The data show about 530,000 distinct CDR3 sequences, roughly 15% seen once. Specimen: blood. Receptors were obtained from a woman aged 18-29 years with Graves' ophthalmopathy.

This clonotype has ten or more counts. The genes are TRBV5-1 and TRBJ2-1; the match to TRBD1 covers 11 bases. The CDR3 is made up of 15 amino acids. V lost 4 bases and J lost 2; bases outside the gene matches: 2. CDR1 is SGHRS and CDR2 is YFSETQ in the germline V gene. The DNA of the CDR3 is TGCGCCAGCAGCCAGGGACAGGGGGCCTACAATGAGCAGTTCTTC. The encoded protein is CASSQGQGAYNEQFF.

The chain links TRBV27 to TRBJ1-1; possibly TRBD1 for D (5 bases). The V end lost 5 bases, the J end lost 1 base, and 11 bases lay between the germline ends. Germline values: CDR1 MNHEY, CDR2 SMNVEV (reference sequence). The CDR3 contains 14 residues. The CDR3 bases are TGTGCCAGCAGTCCCCACGGGGGGAACACTGAAGCTTTCTTT. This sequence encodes CASSPHGGNTEAFF.

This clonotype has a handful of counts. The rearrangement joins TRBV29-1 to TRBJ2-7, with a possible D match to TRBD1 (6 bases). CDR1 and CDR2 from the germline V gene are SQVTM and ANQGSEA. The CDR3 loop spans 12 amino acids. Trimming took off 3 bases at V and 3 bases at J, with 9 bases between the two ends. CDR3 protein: CSVEGHGYEQYF. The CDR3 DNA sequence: TGCAGCGTTGAGGGACACGGCTACGAGCAGTACTTC.

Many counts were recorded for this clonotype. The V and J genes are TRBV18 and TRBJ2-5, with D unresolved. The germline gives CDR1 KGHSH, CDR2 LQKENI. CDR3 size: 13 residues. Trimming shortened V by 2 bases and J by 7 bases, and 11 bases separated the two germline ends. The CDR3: CASSPTSVGTQYF. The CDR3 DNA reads TGTGCCAGCTCACCAACTTCGGTGGGGACCCAGTACTTC. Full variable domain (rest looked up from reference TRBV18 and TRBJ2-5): NAGVMQNPRHLVRRRGQEARLRCSPMKGHSHVYWYRQLPEEGLKFMVYLQKENIIDESGMPKERFSAEFPKEGPSILRIQQVVRGDSAAYFCASSPTSVGTQYFGPGTRLLVL.

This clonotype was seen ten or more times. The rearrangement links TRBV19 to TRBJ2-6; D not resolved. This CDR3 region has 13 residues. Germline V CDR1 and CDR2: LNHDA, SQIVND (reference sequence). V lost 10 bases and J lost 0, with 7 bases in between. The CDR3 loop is CATESSGANVLTF. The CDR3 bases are TGTGCCACGGAGAGCTCTGGGGCCAACGTCCTGACTTTC.

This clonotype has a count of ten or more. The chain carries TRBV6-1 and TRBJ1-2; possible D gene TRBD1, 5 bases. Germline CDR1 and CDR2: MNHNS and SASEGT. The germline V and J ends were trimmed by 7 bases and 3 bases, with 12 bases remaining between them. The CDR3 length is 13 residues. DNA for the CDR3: TGTGCCAGCACCAGGGAGCCCCACTATGGCTACACCTTC. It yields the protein CASTREPHYGYTF.

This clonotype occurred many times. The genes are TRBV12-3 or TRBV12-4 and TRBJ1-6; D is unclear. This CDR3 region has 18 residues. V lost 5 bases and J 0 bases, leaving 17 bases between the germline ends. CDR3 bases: TGTGCCAGCAGTCCCGGAATCAGGACCAGCTCCTATAATTCACCCCTCCACTTT. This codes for CASSPGIRTSSYNSPLHF.

DNA for the CDR3: TGCGCCAGCGGCCCCCGAGTAATCTCCTACAATGAGCAGTTCTTC. It is translated as CASGPRVISYNEQFF. V usage is TRBV5-1 and J usage is TRBJ2-1; D is uncertain. The CDR3 totals 15 residues. Germline V gene sequence: CDR1 SGHRS, CDR2 YFSETQ. Trimming pared 7 bases from V and 0 bases from J, leaving 14 bases between.

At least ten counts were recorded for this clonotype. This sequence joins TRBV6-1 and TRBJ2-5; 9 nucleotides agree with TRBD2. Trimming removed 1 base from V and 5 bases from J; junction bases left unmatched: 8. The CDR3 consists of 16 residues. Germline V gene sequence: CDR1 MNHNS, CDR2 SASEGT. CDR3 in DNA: TGTGCCAGCAGTGAAGGATTTGCGGGGGGGCTCGAGACCCAGTACTTC. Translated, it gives CASSEGFAGGLETQYF.